These T cell receptor beta chains were read from a single sample in a study of CD8 T cells in Susac syndrome. TCRdb re-derived calls from the immunoSEQ multiplex PCR reads in MiXCR, one entry per CDR3 protein. The sample holds some 65,000 distinct CDR3 sequences, around 96% seen once. The specimen was CD8+ T cells from PBMCs. The receptors derive from a human donor with multiple sclerosis. Both conserved end residues are part of each CDR3. The order of the fields is D gene, J gene, V gene, CDR3 length, clone size, CDR3 protein, CDR3 DNA. A D gene is named only where the DNA matches it firmly. Expanded clones get a size class; other rows say once, few or many, or leave the size out.

D: TRBD1; J: TRBJ2-2; V: TRBV6-4; length: 14; size: .; CDR3: CASSDTGDTGELFF; DNA: TGTGCCAGCAGTGACACAGGGGACACCGGGGAGCTGTTTTTT
D: TRBD1; J: TRBJ2-2; V: TRBV7-9; length: 14; size: .; CDR3: CASGGQGNTGELFF; DNA: TGTGCCAGCGGGGGACAGGGGAACACCGGGGAGCTGTTTTTT
D: .; J: TRBJ2-1; V: TRBV24-1; length: 20; size: .; CDR3: CATSDCPCGGETSSYNEQFF; DNA: TGTGCCACCAGTGATTGCCCCTGTGGGGGAGAAACAAGCTCCTACAATGAGCAGTTCTTC
D: TRBD1; J: TRBJ2-7; V: TRBV20-1; length: 17; size: .; CDR3: CSARQQSGTGDSYEQYF; DNA: TGCAGTGCTAGACAACAGTCCGGGACAGGGGACTCCTACGAGCAGTACTTC
D: .; J: TRBJ2-7; V: TRBV6-2/TRBV6-3; length: 13; size: .; CDR3: CASSGPRAYEQYF; DNA: TGTGCCAGCAGTGGACCGCGGGCCTACGAGCAGTACTTC
D: .; J: TRBJ2-1; V: TRBV5-1; length: 14; size: once; CDR3: CASSLEGTYNEQFF; DNA: TGCGCCAGCAGCCTAGAAGGGACCTACAATGAGCAGTTCTTC
D: .; J: TRBJ1-1; V: TRBV27; length: 15; size: .; CDR3: CASSLSPDGKLEAFF; DNA: TGTGCCAGCAGTTTATCTCCCGACGGGAAATTAGAAGCTTTCTTT
D: TRBD2; J: TRBJ2-1; V: TRBV6-1; length: 17; size: .; CDR3: CASSEVTSGSIKNEQFF; DNA: TGTGCCAGCAGTGAAGTGACTAGCGGGAGTATAAAAAATGAGCAGTTCTTC
D: .; J: TRBJ2-7; V: TRBV12-3/TRBV12-4; length: 14; size: .; CDR3: CASSPYSGLYEQYF; DNA: TGTGCCAGCAGTCCGTACAGCGGACTCTACGAGCAGTACTTC
D: .; J: TRBJ1-1; V: TRBV11-2; length: 12; size: once; CDR3: CASSLGTVEASF; DNA: TGTGCCAGCAGCTTAGGAACGGTTGAAGCTTCCTTT
D: .; J: TRBJ2-7; V: TRBV7-9; length: 14; size: .; CDR3: CASSPPGQSGVQYF; DNA: TGTGCCAGCAGCCCTCCCGGTCAATCCGGCGTTCAGTACTTC
D: TRBD2; J: TRBJ2-7; V: TRBV2; length: 15; size: .; CDR3: CASSSLGLAGDEQYF; DNA: TGTGCCAGCAGTTCCCTGGGACTAGCGGGAGACGAGCAGTACTTC
D: .; J: TRBJ1-1; V: TRBV5-1; length: 14; size: .; CDR3: CASSLDVYAMKAFF; DNA: TGCGCCAGCAGCTTGGACGTATACGCAATGAAAGCTTTCTTT
D: TRBD2; J: TRBJ2-3; V: TRBV5-6; length: 17; size: .; CDR3: CASSLDSWLAGTDTQYF; DNA: TGTGCCAGCAGCTTGGATTCGTGGCTAGCGGGCACAGATACGCAGTATTTT
D: TRBD2; J: TRBJ2-7; V: TRBV5-6; length: 17; size: once; CDR3: CASRRRMWREPPYEQYF; DNA: TGTGCCAGCCGTCGTAGAATGTGGCGGGAGCCTCCCTACGAGCAGTACTTC
D: .; J: TRBJ1-5; V: TRBV6-5; length: 17; size: .; CDR3: CASSYSSWTDSNQPQHF; DNA: TGTGCCAGCAGTTACTCGTCTTGGACAGATAGCAATCAGCCCCAGCATTTT
D: .; J: TRBJ2-2; V: TRBV4-3; length: 17; size: .; CDR3: CASSQDWGSQNTGELFF; DNA: TGCGCCAGCAGCCAAGATTGGGGGTCCCAGAACACCGGGGAGCTGTTTTTT
D: .; J: TRBJ2-7; V: TRBV9; length: 13; size: .; CDR3: CASSVAEGSEQYF; DNA: TGTGCCAGCAGCGTAGCGGAGGGCTCCGAGCAGTACTTC
D: .; J: TRBJ2-7; V: TRBV30; length: 11; size: .; CDR3: CAWSPGYEQYF; DNA: TGTGCCTGGAGTCCGGGTTACGAGCAGTACTTC
D: .; J: TRBJ2-7; V: TRBV30; length: 14; size: .; CDR3: CAWSETSFSGEQYF; DNA: TGTGCCTGGAGTGAGACGAGTTTTTCCGGCGAGCAGTACTTC
D: .; J: TRBJ1-5; V: TRBV5-1; length: 15; size: .; CDR3: CASSLGAGRTQPQHF; DNA: TGCGCCAGCAGCTTGGGAGCAGGGCGCACTCAGCCCCAGCATTTT
D: .; J: TRBJ2-3; V: TRBV29-1; length: 10; size: .; CDR3: CSVRGDTQYF; DNA: TGCAGCGTTCGGGGGGATACGCAGTATTTT
D: .; J: TRBJ1-1; V: TRBV7-2; length: 17; size: .; CDR3: CASSLASVVTMNTEAFF; DNA: TGTGCCAGCAGCTTAGCGTCCGTAGTTACCATGAACACTGAAGCTTTCTTT
D: .; J: TRBJ2-7; V: TRBV2; length: 12; size: .; CDR3: CASSKGPLEQYF; DNA: TGTGCCAGCAGTAAGGGGCCGCTTGAGCAGTACTTC
D: .; J: TRBJ1-2; V: TRBV25-1; length: 14; size: .; CDR3: CASSISGGIYGYTF; DNA: TGTGCCAGCAGTATATCCGGGGGTATTTATGGCTACACCTTC
D: .; J: TRBJ1-5; V: TRBV27; length: 14; size: .; CDR3: CASSLRGAGQPQHF; DNA: TGTGCCAGCAGTTTGAGGGGGGCTGGTCAGCCCCAGCATTTT
D: TRBD1; J: TRBJ2-7; V: TRBV15; length: 17; size: .; CDR3: CATSSSKTGILVDEQYF; DNA: TGTGCCACCAGCAGTTCAAAGACAGGGATCCTTGTCGACGAGCAGTACTTC
D: .; J: TRBJ2-1; V: TRBV3-1; length: 15; size: .; CDR3: CASSQDLAAITEQFF; DNA: TGTGCCAGCAGCCAAGATCTCGCGGCTATTACTGAGCAGTTCTTC
D: TRBD2; J: TRBJ2-5; V: TRBV7-9; length: 14; size: .; CDR3: CASSFPGLEETQYF; DNA: TGTGCCAGCAGCTTTCCAGGACTAGAAGAGACCCAGTACTTC
D: TRBD1; J: TRBJ2-7; V: TRBV28; length: 15; size: once; CDR3: CASSQTGVSSYEQYF; DNA: TGTGCCAGCAGTCAGACAGGGGTGAGCTCCTACGAGCAGTACTTC
D: TRBD1; J: TRBJ2-7; V: TRBV27; length: 14; size: .; CDR3: CASSRTGESYEQYF; DNA: TGTGCCAGCAGTCGAACAGGGGAATCCTACGAGCAGTACTTC
D: .; J: TRBJ2-1; V: TRBV19; length: 12; size: few; CDR3: CASSPTYNEQFF; DNA: TGTGCCAGTAGTCCTACATACAATGAGCAGTTCTTC
D: .; J: TRBJ2-3; V: TRBV12-3/TRBV12-4; length: 17; size: .; CDR3: CASSFTPGRTFTDTQYF; DNA: TGTGCCAGCAGTTTTACCCCGGGACGGACGTTCACAGATACGCAGTATTTT
D: .; J: TRBJ2-7; V: TRBV5-1; length: 16; size: .; CDR3: CASSLEHGRITYEQYF; DNA: TGCGCCAGCAGCTTGGAACACGGGAGAATCACCTACGAGCAGTACTTC
D: .; J: TRBJ2-5; V: TRBV7-9; length: 16; size: .; CDR3: CASTPVRGRLQETQYF; DNA: TGTGCCAGCACCCCCGTGAGAGGAAGGCTCCAAGAGACCCAGTACTTC
D: .; J: TRBJ2-1; V: TRBV5-1; length: 12; size: .; CDR3: CASSLAGGEQFF; DNA: TGCGCCAGCAGCTTGGCCGGGGGAGAGCAGTTCTTC
D: TRBD1; J: TRBJ2-7; V: TRBV5-4; length: 12; size: .; CDR3: CASSWGQDEQYF; DNA: TGTGCCAGCAGCTGGGGACAGGACGAGCAGTACTTC
D: .; J: TRBJ1-6; V: TRBV20-1; length: 16; size: .; CDR3: CSAREGESSYNSPLHF; DNA: TGCAGTGCTAGGGAGGGGGAGAGCTCCTATAATTCACCCCTCCACTTT
D: .; J: TRBJ2-2; V: TRBV7-9; length: 13; size: .; CDR3: CASSLPWTRELFF; DNA: TGTGCCAGCAGCTTACCTTGGACCCGTGAGCTGTTTTTT
D: TRBD2; J: TRBJ2-5; V: TRBV5-4; length: 15; size: .; CDR3: CASRGAGGRRETQYF; DNA: TGTGCCAGCAGGGGAGCGGGAGGGCGTCGGGAGACCCAGTACTTC
D: TRBD2; J: TRBJ2-5; V: TRBV3-1; length: 19; size: .; CDR3: CASSQDWRLAGVGGETQYF; DNA: TGTGCCAGCAGCCAAGATTGGAGACTAGCGGGAGTAGGAGGAGAGACCCAGTACTTC
D: .; J: TRBJ1-5; V: TRBV2; length: 14; size: .; CDR3: CASSPGDSNQPQHF; DNA: TGTGCCAGCAGTCCAGGGGATAGCAATCAGCCCCAGCATTTT
D: .; J: TRBJ1-1; V: TRBV4-3; length: 14; size: .; CDR3: CASSQGFHRAEAFF; DNA: TGCGCCAGCAGCCAGGGGTTCCATAGGGCCGAAGCTTTCTTT
D: .; J: TRBJ2-4; V: TRBV13; length: 13; size: .; CDR3: CASSLLAKNIQYF; DNA: TGTGCCAGCAGCTTATTAGCCAAAAACATTCAGTACTTC
D: .; J: TRBJ2-7; V: TRBV13; length: 14; size: .; CDR3: CASSFRDTHYEQYF; DNA: TGTGCCAGCAGCTTCCGGGACACCCACTACGAGCAGTACTTC
D: TRBD1; J: TRBJ2-3; V: TRBV11-1; length: 17; size: .; CDR3: CASSWGQGAVGTDTQYF; DNA: TGTGCCAGCAGTTGGGGACAGGGGGCTGTTGGCACAGATACGCAGTATTTT
D: .; J: TRBJ1-2; V: TRBV3-1; length: 15; size: .; CDR3: CASSHLPVPDYGYTF; DNA: TGTGCCAGCAGCCACCTACCGGTACCGGACTATGGCTACACCTTC
D: .; J: TRBJ1-2; V: TRBV20-1; length: 12; size: .; CDR3: CSAGPLNYGYTF; DNA: TGCAGTGCTGGACCGTTGAACTATGGCTACACCTTC
D: .; J: TRBJ2-1; V: TRBV7-9; length: 13; size: .; CDR3: CASSLEGRNEQFF; DNA: TGTGCCAGCAGCTTGGAGGGTCGCAATGAGCAGTTCTTC
D: TRBD1; J: TRBJ1-5; V: TRBV6-2/TRBV6-3; length: 13; size: .; CDR3: CASTTGDGQPQHF; DNA: TGTGCCAGCACAACAGGGGATGGTCAGCCCCAGCATTTT
D: .; J: TRBJ2-1; V: TRBV6-4; length: 14; size: .; CDR3: CASSESSLYNEQFF; DNA: TGTGCCAGCAGTGAGAGTTCGTTATACAATGAGCAGTTCTTC